Presented here are 27 T cell receptor beta chains from one specimen sequenced in a study of shared clonotypes between healthy human individuals (dated by TCRdb to 2018 to 2020). Libraries were made using the immunoSEQ multiplex PCR assay. TCRdb provides this immuneACCESS table in a form limited to in-frame rearrangements. Some clones are lacking; in checked studies, under half of them reflect an unresolved V gene, and why the rest are absent is not known. This sample lists millions of clones; just over 90% were detected once. The ten largest clonotypes hold roughly 0.14% of the sample. The sequenced sample consisted of naive CD4+ T cells sorted from blood. Read against the paper, the sample's cell subset or site label means: CD45RA+ positively selected. All receptors derive from a young man in good health.

The CDR3 region has the DNA TGTGCCAGTAGTATAGAGGGCCACTCCTACAATGAGCAGTTCTTC. Protein: CASSIEGHSYNEQFF. The V call is TRBV19, the J call TRBJ2-1; D not resolved. V was trimmed by 0 bases and J by 0 bases, leaving 6 bases between them. Germline-derived CDR1 and CDR2 are LNHDA and SQIVND (reference sequence). The CDR3 sequence is 15 residues long.

The genes are TRBV7-7 and TRBJ2-5; 8 bases match TRBD1. There are 13 residues in the CDR3. Germline values: CDR1 SSHAT, CDR2 FNYEAQ (reference sequence). For the CDR3, the DNA is TGTGCTAGCGGCCAGGGGGCATTGGAGACCCAGTACTTC. Protein product: CASGQGALETQYF.

This rearrangement joins TRBV5-4 to TRBJ1-1; possibly TRBD1 for D (5 bases). Germline CDR1 SGHNT, CDR2 YYREEE (reference sequence). This CDR3 comprises 14 residues. The V end was cut by 0 bases, the J end by 3 bases, with 9 bases between. CDR3 amino acids: CASSLGGDDTEAFF. CDR3 coding DNA: TGTGCCAGCAGCTTGGGAGGGGACGACACTGAAGCTTTCTTT.

This clone was detected only once. The rearrangement joins TRBV7-9 to TRBJ2-7; D gene unclear. The germline V and J ends were trimmed by 3 bases and 2 bases, with 11 bases remaining between them. Germline-derived CDR1 and CDR2 are SEHNR and FQNEAQ (reference sequence). This CDR3 has 14 residues. This chain's CDR3 is CASSLSVTTYEQYF. CDR3 DNA: TGTGCCAGCAGCTTGAGCGTAACCACCTACGAGCAGTACTTC.

The J gene is TRBJ1-2, the V gene TRBV4-1; possibly TRBD1 for D (5 bases). The CDR3 consists of 17 residues. CDR1 is MGHRA and CDR2 is YSYEKL in the germline V gene. V was shortened by 6 bases and J by 3 bases, with 23 bases between the two germline ends. The CDR3 DNA reads TGCGCCAGCAGTCGGGGGGGAGGAGGGGCCTTTTACTATGGCTACACCTTC. Protein sequence: CASSRGGGGAFYYGYTF.

This clone was recorded once. The gene calls are TRBV7-2 and TRBJ1-6; D might be TRBD1 (6 bases). CDR3 length equals 18 residues. Trimming shortened V by 5 bases and J by 1 base, and 18 bases separated the two germline ends. Germline loops: CDR1 SGHTA, CDR2 FQGNSA. This CDR3 is CASSNRQVAGSYNSPLHF. CDR3 sequence (DNA): TGTGCCAGCAGCAATCGACAGGTCGCAGGTTCCTATAATTCACCCCTCCACTTT.

The chain employs TRBV18 and TRBJ2-3, with TRBD2 identical over 9 bases. With 6 bases clipped from V and 0 bases from J, the junction kept 4 bases outside the gene matches. The CDR3 has 15 amino acids. Per the germline V gene, CDR1 is KGHSH and CDR2 is LQKENI. CDR3 sequence reads: CASSYLAGSTDTQYF. The DNA for the CDR3 is TGTGCCAGCTCTTATCTAGCGGGAAGCACAGATACGCAGTATTTT.

This clone was seen once. The rearrangement joins TRBV25-1 to TRBJ1-1; 10 nucleotides agree with TRBD1. Germline V gene sequence: CDR1 MGHDK, CDR2 SYGVNS. V gave up 9 bases and J gave up 6 bases; unmatched junction bases: 7. The CDR3 is 13 amino acids. The CDR3 loop is CASMGQGTSEAFF. The CDR3 DNA reads as TGTGCCAGTATGGGACAGGGGACTTCTGAAGCTTTCTTT.

The chain couples TRBV2 to TRBJ2-5; maybe TRBD1 (6 bases). The CDR3 has 15 residues. V was shortened by 3 bases and J by 7 bases, with 18 bases between the two germline ends. Germline lookup yields CDR1 SNHLY and CDR2 FYNNEI. Written as DNA, the CDR3 is TGTGCCAGCAGTGAGGGACACTCCTCGTCAGGGACCCAGTACTTC. Its translation is CASSEGHSSSGTQYF.

The V and J genes are TRBV10-3 and TRBJ1-3; tentative D call: TRBD1 (5 bases). From germline, CDR1 is ENHRY and CDR2 SYGVKD. Trimming stripped 0 bases from V and 5 bases from J, with 11 bases between. This CDR3 spans 15 amino acids. The CDR3 sequence is CAISESGLLRNTIYF. CDR3 nucleotides: TGTGCCATCAGTGAGTCGGGACTCCTTAGAAACACCATATATTTT.

V is TRBV29-1 and J is TRBJ2-4; D unclear. Germline values: CDR1 SQVTM, CDR2 ANQGSEA. V lost 2 bases and J 1 base, leaving 6 bases between the germline ends. The CDR3 is 13 amino acids. In DNA, the CDR3 is TGCAGCGTTGAACGCTACGCCAAAAACATTCAGTACTTC. Translated: CSVERYAKNIQYF. Together with reference TRBV29-1 and TRBJ2-4, the CDR3 gives the full variable domain: SAVISQKPSRDICQRGTSLTIQCQVDSQVTMMFWYRQQPGQSLTLIATANQGSEATYESGFVIDKFPISRPNLTFSTLTVSNMSPEDSSIYLCSVERYAKNIQYFGAGTRLSVL.

This chain links TRBV6-4 with TRBJ2-2; D remains ambiguous. In germline, CDR1 is MRHNA, CDR2 SNTAGT. V gave up 0 bases and J gave up 4 bases, with 6 bases separating them. CDR3 length equals 14 residues. The CDR3 protein is CASSDSSITGELFF. CDR3 DNA: TGTGCCAGCAGTGACTCAAGTATCACCGGGGAGCTGTTTTTT.

The rearrangement uses TRBV4-1 and TRBJ1-5; D may be TRBD1 (6 bases). Germline values: CDR1 MGHRA, CDR2 YSYEKL. The CDR3 sequence is 15 residues long. V gave up 4 bases and J gave up 3 bases, with 13 bases separating them. The chain's CDR3 is CASSRTTGNNQPQHF. Written as DNA, the CDR3 is TGCGCCAGCAGCCGCACGACAGGAAACAATCAGCCCCAGCATTTT.

This rearrangement joins TRBV7-9 to TRBJ1-5, with no clear D. The germline V gene encodes CDR1 SEHNR and CDR2 FQNEAQ (reference sequence). The V end was cut by 5 bases, the J end by 3 bases, with 20 bases between. The CDR3 is made up of 17 amino acids. The CDR3 sequence is CASSPPGVRSDNQPQHF. DNA for the CDR3: TGTGCCAGCAGCCCCCCCGGGGTCCGGAGCGACAATCAGCCCCAGCATTTT.

This clone was detected once. The chain employs TRBV10-1 and TRBJ1-3; 7 bases agree with TRBD1. Looked up from germline, CDR1 is WNHNN and CDR2 is SYGVQD (reference sequence). The V segment lost 6 bases and the J segment 1 base; nucleotides outside the gene matches: 3. The CDR3 contains 14 residues. The CDR3 nucleotides are TGCGCCAGCAGCGAGGGACAGTCTGGAAACACCATATATTTT. Residues: CASSEGQSGNTIYF.

The genes are TRBV7-9 and TRBJ1-1; no clear D gene. From germline, CDR1 is SEHNR and CDR2 FQNEAQ (reference sequence). V dropped 2 bases and J dropped 5 bases, with 9 bases sitting between them. CDR3 length: 13 amino acids. CDR3 amino acids: CASSLRWETEAFF. CDR3 bases: TGTGCCAGCAGCTTAAGATGGGAGACTGAAGCTTTCTTT.

This clone occurred once. This chain joins TRBV30 and TRBJ2-1; weak D call: TRBD2 (5 bases). V was trimmed by 0 bases and J by 2 bases, leaving 14 bases between them. The CDR3 sequence is 16 residues long. Per the germline V gene, CDR1 is GTSNPN and CDR2 is SVGIG (reference sequence). The CDR3 reads CAWSVLGKRTYNEQFF. The CDR3 bases are TGTGCCTGGAGTGTACTTGGGAAGCGGACCTACAATGAGCAGTTCTTC. The entire variable domain, with the rest obtained from reference TRBV30 and TRBJ2-1, is as follows: SQTIHQWPATLVQPVGSPLSLECTVEGTSNPNLYWYRQAAGRGLQLLFYSVGIGQISSEVPQNLSASRPQDRQFILSSKKLLLSDSGFYLCAWSVLGKRTYNEQFFGPGTRLTVL.

The chain carries TRBV5-1 and TRBJ2-3; TRBD1 matches 7 bases. The CDR3 sequence is 14 residues long. Per germline, CDR1 SGHRS and CDR2 YFSETQ. The V segment lost 6 bases and the J segment 1 base; nucleotides outside the gene matches: 5. The CDR3 loop is CASIKTGGTDTQYF. The CDR3 DNA sequence: TGCGCCAGCATTAAAACAGGGGGCACAGATACGCAGTATTTT.

V and J are TRBV7-9 and TRBJ2-3; D uncertain. The CDR3 has 15 amino acids. Trimming left V 0 bases short and J 3 bases short, with 10 bases between. Germline CDR1 SEHNR, CDR2 FQNEAQ (reference sequence). CDR3 in DNA: TGTGCCAGCAGCTTAGCGGCTAGGCTTACAGATACGCAGTATTTT. It specifies CASSLAARLTDTQYF. The variable domain in full, with the rest retrieved from reference TRBV7-9 and TRBJ2-3, is DTGVSQNPRHKITKRGQNVTFRCDPISEHNRLYWYRQTLGQGPEFLTYFQNEAQLEKSRLLSDRFSAERPKGSFSTLEIQRTEQGDSAMYLCASSLAARLTDTQYFGPGTRLTVL.

This chain connects TRBV7-9 to TRBJ2-1; D gene unclear. Germline CDR1 SEHNR, CDR2 FQNEAQ (reference sequence). The CDR3 sequence is 15 residues long. V was shortened by 1 base and J by 2 bases, with 9 bases between the two germline ends. CDR3 region: CASSLGLGTYNEQFF. DNA of the CDR3: TGTGCCAGCAGCTTAGGTCTCGGTACCTACAATGAGCAGTTCTTC. Full variable domain (rest looked up from reference TRBV7-9 and TRBJ2-1): DTGVSQNPRHKITKRGQNVTFRCDPISEHNRLYWYRQTLGQGPEFLTYFQNEAQLEKSRLLSDRFSAERPKGSFSTLEIQRTEQGDSAMYLCASSLGLGTYNEQFFGPGTRLTVL.

The rearrangement joins TRBV7-2 to TRBJ1-1; TRBD1 might be the D (6 bases). The CDR3 loop spans 13 amino acids. Germline V lookup: CDR1 SGHTA, CDR2 FQGNSA. The V and J ends lost 5 bases and 5 bases respectively, with 12 bases between them. CDR3 coding DNA: TGTGCCAGCAGCACTGGACAGCGTACTGAAGCTTTCTTT. It translates to CASSTGQRTEAFF.

The V and J genes are TRBV10-3 and TRBJ1-5; tentative D call: TRBD1 (6 bases). Trimming shortened V by 5 bases and J by 3 bases, and 8 bases separated the two germline ends. The germline CDR1 and CDR2 sequences are ENHRY and SYGVKD. CDR3 length equals 13 residues. Here the CDR3 DNA reads TGTGCCATCAGTACAGGGACCAATCAGCCCCAGCATTTT. This sequence encodes CAISTGTNQPQHF.

In its sample, this clone was seen once. The rearrangement joins TRBV7-2 to TRBJ2-5; 7 bases map to TRBD2. Germline V CDR1 and CDR2: SGHTA, FQGNSA. The ends lost 2 bases at V and 2 bases at J; junction bases unmatched: 5. The CDR3 contains 15 residues. The CDR3 DNA sequence: TGTGCCAGCAGCTTAAGCGGACTAGATCAAGAGACCCAGTACTTC. Residues: CASSLSGLDQETQYF.

The chain combines TRBV6-1 with TRBJ2-7, with 7 bases lining up with TRBD1. The junction had 11 bases not matched to a gene; V was cut back by 9 bases and J by 0 bases. In germline, CDR1 is MNHNS, CDR2 SASEGT. The CDR3 totals 15 residues. In nucleotides, the CDR3 is TGTGCCAGTTTTGCAGGGGGTCGAAGCTCCTACGAGCAGTACTTC. It is translated as CASFAGGRSSYEQYF.

The chain recombines TRBV13 with TRBJ1-1; 10 bases fit TRBD1. V dropped 2 bases and J dropped 0; count of bases not matched to a gene: 6. In germline, CDR1 is PRHDT, CDR2 FYEKMQ (reference sequence). CDR3 length equals 17 residues. DNA for the CDR3: TGTGCCAGCAGCTTAAGTTGGACAGGGGGAATGAACACTGAAGCTTTCTTT. This codes for CASSLSWTGGMNTEAFF.

V is TRBV27 and J is TRBJ2-4; D gene unclear. The length of the CDR3 is 15 residues. Trimming shortened V by 8 bases and J by 0 bases, and 14 bases separated the two germline ends. Per the germline V gene, CDR1 is MNHEY and CDR2 is SMNVEV (reference sequence). Written as DNA, the CDR3 is TGTGCCAGCGCTGTCGTGAATTTAGCCAAAAACATTCAGTACTTC. This codes for CASAVVNLAKNIQYF.

The V gene is TRBV18, the J gene TRBJ2-3; tentatively, D is TRBD2 (6 bases). Trimming took 8 bases from V and 4 from J, leaving 16 bases between them. The CDR3 has 14 amino acids. Germline CDR1 and CDR2: KGHSH and LQKENI. Here the CDR3 reads CASHGGGAADTQYF. CDR3 DNA: TGTGCCAGCCACGGAGGAGGGGCGGCAGATACGCAGTATTTT.